The rows below give T cell receptor beta chains drawn from one sample of a study of neurological immune-mediated disorders. TCRdb itself ran the 5' RACE reads through MiXCR, one entry per CDR3 protein. The table shows 25,000 to 30,000 distinct CDR3 sequences, with around 16% occurring only once. Sequencing used CD4+ T cells from blood. The receptors stem from a female donor with HTLV-1-associated myelopathy (HAM/TSP). Each CDR3 is given with its conserved first and last residue. The D gene is left open where the match is weak. Some rows have no size entry. The others give once, few or many, or a class for an expanded clone.

medium-sized | - | TRBJ2-7 | TRBV7-2 | TGTGCCAGCAGCTTAGGGAACTACTACGAGCAGTACTTC | CASSLGNYYEQYF
many | - | TRBJ2-7 | TRBV7-2 | TGTGCCAGCAGTTCAGGATTATGGGGCGAGCAGTACTTC | CASSSGLWGEQYF
many | - | TRBJ2-7 | TRBV4-2 | TGTGCCAGCAGCCGGGCGGGACAAATCTACGAGCAGTACTTC | CASSRAGQIYEQYF
many | TRBD1 | TRBJ2-2 | TRBV10-3 | TGTGCCATCAGTGGGACAGGGGACACCGGGGAGCTGTTTTTT | CAISGTGDTGELFF
many | - | TRBJ1-5 | TRBV2 | TGTGCCAGCAGGCAACAGGGAATTAGCAATCAGCCCCAGCATTTT | CASRQQGISNQPQHF
many | TRBD2 | TRBJ2-3 | TRBV4-2 | TGTGCCAGCAGCCTCCAGACCCGGGCGGGGGGCACAGATACGCAGTATTTT | CASSLQTRAGGTDTQYF
many | - | TRBJ1-1 | TRBV27 | TGTGCCAGCAGTTCACAACCGGGAACTGAAGCTTTCTTT | CASSSQPGTEAFF
many | TRBD1 | TRBJ2-2 | TRBV28 | TGTGCCAGCAGTTTATATCAGGGGGCGGTTACCGGGGAGCTGTTTTTT | CASSLYQGAVTGELFF
- | - | TRBJ1-5 | TRBV6-6 | TGTGCCAGCATATTGGGGCGAGCTAAGCCCCAGCATTTT | CASILGRAKPQHF
medium-sized | - | TRBJ1-5 | TRBV12-3/TRBV12-4 | TGTGCCAGCAGTTTTGGGCGGCATCAGCCCCAGCATTTT | CASSFGRHQPQHF
once | - | TRBJ2-3 | TRBV29-1 | TGCGTCGTCCGGACGGGCACAGATACGCAGTATTTT | CVVRTGTDTQYF
many | TRBD1 | TRBJ1-1 | TRBV14 | TGTGCCAGCAGCGGATGGACAGGGGAGAACACTGAAGCTTTCTTT | CASSGWTGENTEAFF
many | TRBD1 | TRBJ1-3 | TRBV5-1 | TGCGCCAGCAGCTTGGTTACAGGGGCTGGAAACACCATATATTTT | CASSLVTGAGNTIYF
many | TRBD2 | TRBJ2-5 | TRBV20-1 | TGCAGTGCTAGAAAGGGACTAGCTGGAGAGACCCAGTACTTC | CSARKGLAGETQYF
many | TRBD2 | TRBJ2-1 | TRBV18 | TGTGCCAGCTCACCCCTAGCGGGGGCCGACAATGAGCAGTTCTTC | CASSPLAGADNEQFF
many | - | TRBJ2-1 | TRBV7-2 | TGTGCCAGCAGCTTCGGGGGCAGGGACAATGAGCAGTTCTTC | CASSFGGRDNEQFF
- | - | TRBJ1-1 | TRBV30 | TGTGCCTGGAGTCAGGGGTTCTTGGACACTGAAGCTTTCTTT | CAWSQGFLDTEAFF
few | - | TRBJ1-2 | TRBV12-5 | TGTGCTAGTGGAACAGCCTTAATCTATGGCTACACCTTC | CASGTALIYGYTF
many | - | TRBJ2-7 | TRBV6-5 | TGTGCCAGCAGCCCCGCAGGGGGGTCCTACGAGCAGTACTTC | CASSPAGGSYEQYF
many | - | TRBJ1-5 | TRBV5-1 | TGCGCCAGCAGCTCCGGGGGGGATCAGCCCCAGCATTTT | CASSSGGDQPQHF
medium-sized | - | TRBJ1-6 | TRBV10-1 | TGCGCCAGCACCGGGAGCTCCTATAATTCACCCCTCCACTTT | CASTGSSYNSPLHF